This TCR beta chain is from a study of blood T cell repertoires in COVID-19. The overall study: The study drew acute and convalescent COVID-19 samples from the United States, Italy and Spain.

Before being deemed recovered, Cohort 3 donors had two negative PCRs, clearance, or symptom resolution. CDR1 is SGHDT, CDR2 YYEEEE, per germline. V was clipped by 3 bases and J by 7 bases; unmatched bases: 8. The CDR3 is 15 amino acids. In the original workflow: Reference gene primer amplification gave estimated nucleated cell counts. Sequencing was performed with immunoSEQ multiplex PCR; in TCRdb, only in-frame clones are kept and a portion is missing. The V and J calls and clone size come from that table; D and trimming were worked out from the DNA. The data contain a few hundred thousand clones, under 90% of them singletons.

The source of this sequence is a woman aged 60-75 years who had recovered from COVID-19. V and J are TRBV5-6 and TRBJ1-5; 9 positions agree with TRBD1. The specimen was PBMCs or T cells enriched from blood (not recorded which). The CDR3 spells CASSYGQGTGQPQHF. The CDR3 DNA sequence: TGTGCCAGCAGCTATGGACAGGGGACAGGCCAGCCCCAGCATTTT.